A selection of T cell receptor beta chains follows, all from one sample in a study of T cells in Graves' hyperthyroidism and ophthalmopathy. TCRdb processed the multiplex PCR reads anew with MiXCR; each CDR3 protein has one entry. The sample consists of approximately 410,000 distinct CDR3 sequences, roughly an eighth of them appearing once. The sample was blood. These receptors originate from a woman aged 18-35 years with Graves' hyperthyroidism. Both conserved end residues are part of each CDR3. Fields, in order: clone size, D gene, J gene, V gene, CDR3 DNA, CDR3 protein. A D gene is named only where the DNA matches it firmly. Not all rows give a size; the values are once, few, many and, for expanded clones, a class.

many - TRBJ2-7 TRBV28 TGTGCCAGCACCGTCGGTGGGGCGGGGAGCTCCTACGAGCAGTACTTC CASTVGGAGSSYEQYF
- TRBD2 TRBJ2-3 TRBV6-4 TGTGCCAGCAGTGAAATCAGCGGGGGGAGCACAGATACGCAGTATTTT CASSEISGGSTDTQYF
many - TRBJ1-1 TRBV28 TGTGCCAGCAGTTTCATGGGCACTGAAGCTTTCTTT CASSFMGTEAFF
many TRBD1 TRBJ2-4 TRBV6-1 TGTGCCAGCAGGGGGACAGGGGTAACCAAAAACATTCAGTACTTC CASRGTGVTKNIQYF
- TRBD1 TRBJ1-2 TRBV28 TGTGCCAGCAGTTTGGGGACAGGGAGCCATGGCTACACCTTC CASSLGTGSHGYTF
many TRBD1 TRBJ2-3 TRBV29-1 TGCAGCCTGAGCCCAGGGGGTAGCACAGATACGCAGTATTTT CSLSPGGSTDTQYF
many - TRBJ1-3 TRBV20-1 TGCAGTGCTAGAGATTCGAGGACAGCGGACACCTCTGGAAACACCATATATTTT CSARDSRTADTSGNTIYF
many TRBD2 TRBJ2-1 TRBV20-1 TGCAGTGCTATGCGGGAGCTCTCCTACAATGAGCAGTTCTTC CSAMRELSYNEQFF
- - TRBJ2-5 TRBV4-3 TGCGCCAGCAGCCAAACACTAGCAGGGCAAGAGACCCAGTACTTC CASSQTLAGQETQYF
- - TRBJ2-7 TRBV7-2 TGTGCCAGCACCATCCCCAGCTCCTACGAGCAGTACTTC CASTIPSSYEQYF
many - TRBJ2-4 TRBV7-2 TGTGCCAGCAGCATGGACAGAAACATTCAGTACTTC CASSMDRNIQYF
few - TRBJ1-1 TRBV10-3 TGTGCCAGCAGCGCCTCTGCCGTGAACACTGAAGCTTTCTTT CASSASAVNTEAFF
many TRBD1 TRBJ2-5 TRBV11-1 TGTGCCAGCAGCCCAACATCAGGGGGCGAGGAGACCCAGTACTTC CASSPTSGGEETQYF
many TRBD1 TRBJ2-5 TRBV19 TGTGCCAGTAGTACGGGGACAGATGTAGAGACCCAGTACTTC CASSTGTDVETQYF
many - TRBJ1-1 TRBV28 TGTGCCAGCAGCACAGGGAATGACACTGAAGCTTTCTTT CASSTGNDTEAFF
- - TRBJ1-5 TRBV15 TGTGCCACCAGCAGGGTACGGACACTTAATCAGCCCCAGCATTTT CATSRVRTLNQPQHF
- - TRBJ2-1 TRBV5-4 TGTGCCAGCAGCTTGCCTGCGGGTTCCTACAATGAGCAGTTCTTC CASSLPAGSYNEQFF
few TRBD1 TRBJ2-1 TRBV10-3 TGTGCCATCACCAAGGACAGGGTAGACAATGAGCAGTTCTTC CAITKDRVDNEQFF
few - TRBJ1-2 TRBV7-8 TGTGCCAGCAGCTTAAAGCTCGTAGATGGCTACACCTTC CASSLKLVDGYTF
many TRBD2 TRBJ2-5 TRBV7-2 TGTGCCAGCAGCTTATTCCCCCTAGGGAGGGCCCAAGAGACCCAGTACTTC CASSLFPLGRAQETQYF
many TRBD2 TRBJ2-3 TRBV2 TGTGCCAGCAGTGTGGGACTAGCGGGCACAGATACGCAGTATTTT CASSVGLAGTDTQYF
- TRBD1 TRBJ2-7 TRBV6-1 TGTGCCAGCGGGGACAGGCAGCATCACTTC CASGDRQHHF
- - TRBJ1-1 TRBV11-1 TGTGCCAGCAGCTCCCGACATACCTTAAAAGAAGCTTTCTTT CASSSRHTLKEAFF
few - TRBJ2-7 TRBV20-1 TGCAGTGCTAGACCGTCTTCTCCCGGGGGTTTGGGGGAGCAGTACTTC CSARPSSPGGLGEQYF
few TRBD2 TRBJ2-1 TRBV24-1 TGTGCCACCAGTGGGGGAGCGGGGGGTACGGATGAGCAGTTCTTC CATSGGAGGTDEQFF
many TRBD1 TRBJ1-4 TRBV11-2 TGTGCCAGCAGCCAACAGACAGGGCCTAATGAAAAACTGTTTTTT CASSQQTGPNEKLFF
few - TRBJ2-7 TRBV4-2 TGTGCCAGCAGCCAAGAACTAGCCGGTGGGGTGCACTACGAGCAGTACTTC CASSQELAGGVHYEQYF
many - TRBJ2-1 TRBV6-5 TGTGCCAGCAGTTACTCCATGAATGAGCAGTTCTTC CASSYSMNEQFF
many - TRBJ2-2 TRBV5-1 TGCGCCAGCAGCTTAACTGCGGCAGGGGACCTCACCGGGGAGCTGTTTTTT CASSLTAAGDLTGELFF
many TRBD1 TRBJ1-2 TRBV11-2 TGTGCCAGCAGCTCCACCGGGACAGGGAATGGCTACACCTTC CASSSTGTGNGYTF
many - TRBJ2-5 TRBV6-2/TRBV6-3 TGTGCCAGCAGTTATAGAGGGCCCCAAGAGACCCAGTACTTC CASSYRGPQETQYF
- - TRBJ2-5 TRBV28 TGTGCCAGCAGTTCGTCGGGGCAGTCTATTGGGGAGACCCAGTACTTC CASSSSGQSIGETQYF
many TRBD1 TRBJ2-7 TRBV28 TGTGCCAGCGCCGGGACAGGGGACCCCTACGAGCAGTACTTC CASAGTGDPYEQYF
many - TRBJ1-6 TRBV12-5 TGTGCTAGTGGCCTAGTTTGGCGGTTTTCCGGGACTTTGGGTTCACCCCTCCACTTT CASGLVWRFSGTLGSPLHF
few TRBD1 TRBJ2-5 TRBV7-9 TGTGCAGTCCGTGACAGGGATAAAGAGGCCCAGTACTTC CAVRDRDKEAQYF
many - TRBJ1-1 TRBV12-3/TRBV12-4 TGTGCCAGCAGCCCCTCAGGGCAGATAGAAGCTTTCTTT CASSPSGQIEAFF
many - TRBJ2-2 TRBV28 TGTGCCAGCAGTTTTTTGTCAGGAACACCCGGGGAGCTGTTTTTT CASSFLSGTPGELFF
- TRBD2 TRBJ2-3 TRBV6-1 TGTGCCAGCAGATTTCGTGAGCGGGAGATTTCAGATACGCAGTATTTT CASRFREREISDTQYF
- - TRBJ1-5 TRBV28 TGTGCCAGCAGTTCCCCCCGGGCCCGCAATCAGCCCCAGCATTTT CASSSPRARNQPQHF
many - TRBJ1-1 TRBV28 TGTGCCAGCAGTTTATTGGGGGAGAAGAACACTGAAGCTTTCTTT CASSLLGEKNTEAFF
many - TRBJ2-3 TRBV27 TGTGCCAGCAGTTTAGCCAGCCACGGCACAGATACGCAGTATTTT CASSLASHGTDTQYF